This TCR beta chain was captured in a study of blood T cell repertoires in COVID-19. Study in general: Donors in the United States, Italy and Spain gave samples during acute or convalescent COVID-19. Sources were T cells, B-cell-depleted T cells, or PBMCs; the material itself was cDNA or gDNA.

Trimming removed 0 bases from V and 6 bases from J; junction bases left unmatched: 19. The CDR3 is made up of 19 amino acids. CDR1 and CDR2 (germline): SGDLS, YYNGEE. As originally analysed: Reference gene primer amplification gave estimated nucleated cell counts. Using immunoSEQ multiplex PCR, the repertoire was profiled, and TCRdb retains in-frame clones only, with some absent. V and J calls plus clone size are reproduced from that table; the DNA served to infer D and trimming. Of approximately 210,000 clones detected, 80% appear once; the ten largest clones hold approximately 4.3%. The sequence was obtained from a man aged 25 to 40 with acute COVID-19. Material for sequencing was PBMCs or T cells enriched from blood (not recorded which). This rearrangement joins TRBV9 to TRBJ1-2, with 8 bases that match TRBD1. CDR3 nucleotides: TGTGCCAGCAGCGTAGGGGTTTCTTCCGACAGGGGTTTGTCTAATGGCTACACCTTC. The encoded protein is CASSVGVSSDRGLSNGYTF.